This T cell receptor (beta chain) was identified during a study of coeliac disease. Study at large: High-resolution HLA typing was lacking; TRBV7-2 bias was queried instead. Regarding the study as a whole: The authors judged this method unsuitable for unbiased gliadin-specific T cell detection. Active celiac intraepithelial and lamina propria samples had lower TRB and TRG clonality than control samples. Intraepithelial and lamina propria fractions were not highly pure, so cross-contamination was possible.

Germline V gene lookup returns CDR1 SGHVS and CDR2 FQNEAQ. This CDR3 is built from 15 residues. Trimming removed 2 bases from V and 4 bases from J, with 11 bases in between. In the case of this clone: Its antigen is undetermined.

The data were produced by immunoSEQ multiplex PCR, yet TCRdb's version contains in-frame clones alone and is incomplete. The table shows around 4,100 clones, with more than 45% occurring only once. The rearrangement joins TRBV7-8 to TRBJ2-2, with a possible D match to TRBD2 (5 bases). This clonotype was obtained from a human donor with active celiac disease. The sample consisted of intraepithelial lymphocytes from the gut. Written as DNA, the CDR3 is TGTGCCAGCAGCTTATCACTAGTCGGCACCGGGGAGCTGTTTTTT. It encodes CASSLSLVGTGELFF. Supplemented by reference TRBV7-8 and TRBJ2-2, the full variable domain reads GAGVSQSPRYKVAKRGQDVALRCDPISGHVSLFWYQQALGQGPEFLTYFQNEAQLDKSGLPSDRFFAERPEGSVSTLKIQRTQQEDSAVYLCASSLSLVGTGELFFGEGSRLTVL.